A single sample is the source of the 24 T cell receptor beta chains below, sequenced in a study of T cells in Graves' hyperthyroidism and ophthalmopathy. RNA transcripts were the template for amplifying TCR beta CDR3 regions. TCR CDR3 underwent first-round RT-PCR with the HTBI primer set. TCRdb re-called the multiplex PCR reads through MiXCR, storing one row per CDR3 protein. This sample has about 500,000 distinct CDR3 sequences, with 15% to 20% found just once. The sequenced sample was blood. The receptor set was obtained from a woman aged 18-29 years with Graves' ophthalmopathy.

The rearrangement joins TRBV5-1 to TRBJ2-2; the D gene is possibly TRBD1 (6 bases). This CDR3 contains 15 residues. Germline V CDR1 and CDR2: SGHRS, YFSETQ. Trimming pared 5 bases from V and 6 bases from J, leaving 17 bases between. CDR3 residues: CASSYRDPGAGELFF. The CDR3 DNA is TGCGCCAGCAGTTACAGGGACCCAGGGGCCGGGGAGCTGTTTTTT.

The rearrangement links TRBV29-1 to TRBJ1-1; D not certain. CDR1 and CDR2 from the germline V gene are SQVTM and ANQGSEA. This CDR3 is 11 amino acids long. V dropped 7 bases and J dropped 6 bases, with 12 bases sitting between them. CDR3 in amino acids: CSGDLGAEAFF. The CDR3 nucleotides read TGCAGCGGTGACCTCGGAGCTGAAGCTTTCTTT.

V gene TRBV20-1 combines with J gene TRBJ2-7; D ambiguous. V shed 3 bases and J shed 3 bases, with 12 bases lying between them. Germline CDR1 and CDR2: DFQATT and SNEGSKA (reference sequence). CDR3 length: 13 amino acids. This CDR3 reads CSASKGLNYEQYF. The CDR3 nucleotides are TGCAGTGCTAGTAAAGGGTTAAACTACGAGCAGTACTTC.

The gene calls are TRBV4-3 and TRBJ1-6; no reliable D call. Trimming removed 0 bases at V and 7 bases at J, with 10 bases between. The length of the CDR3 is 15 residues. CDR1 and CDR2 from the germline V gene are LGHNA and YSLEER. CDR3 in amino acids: CASSQDHGVNSPLHF. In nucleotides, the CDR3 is TGCGCCAGCAGCCAAGATCACGGGGTGAATTCACCCCTCCACTTT.

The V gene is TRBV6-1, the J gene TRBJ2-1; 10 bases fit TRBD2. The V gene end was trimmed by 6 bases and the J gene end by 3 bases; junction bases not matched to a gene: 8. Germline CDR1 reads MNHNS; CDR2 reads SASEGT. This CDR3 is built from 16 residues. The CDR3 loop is CASRTILAGVYNEQFF. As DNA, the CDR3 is TGTGCCAGCAGGACTATCCTAGCGGGAGTCTACAATGAGCAGTTCTTC.

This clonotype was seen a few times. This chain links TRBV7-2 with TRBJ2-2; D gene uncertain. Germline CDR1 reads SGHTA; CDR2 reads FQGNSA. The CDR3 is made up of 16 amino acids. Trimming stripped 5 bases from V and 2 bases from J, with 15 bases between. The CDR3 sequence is CASSPAVTSNTGELFF. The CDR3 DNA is TGTGCCAGCAGCCCCGCCGTGACTTCTAACACCGGGGAGCTGTTTTTT.

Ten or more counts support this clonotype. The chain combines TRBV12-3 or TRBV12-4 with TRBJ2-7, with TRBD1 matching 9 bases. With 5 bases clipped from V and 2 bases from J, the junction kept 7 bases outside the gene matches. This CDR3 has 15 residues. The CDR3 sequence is CASSAGQGSPYEQYF. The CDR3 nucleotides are TGTGCCAGCAGTGCAGGACAGGGGTCCCCCTACGAGCAGTACTTC.

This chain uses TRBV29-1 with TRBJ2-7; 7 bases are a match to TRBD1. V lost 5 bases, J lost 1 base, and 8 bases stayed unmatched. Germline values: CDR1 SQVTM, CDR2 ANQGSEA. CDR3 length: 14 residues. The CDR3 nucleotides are TGCAGCGTTTGGGACAGCTATTCGTCCTACGAGCAGTACTTC. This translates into CSVWDSYSSYEQYF.

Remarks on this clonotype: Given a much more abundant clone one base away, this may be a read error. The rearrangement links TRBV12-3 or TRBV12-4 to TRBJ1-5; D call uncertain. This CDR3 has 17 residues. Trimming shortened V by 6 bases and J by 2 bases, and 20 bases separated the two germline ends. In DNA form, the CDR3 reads TGTGCCAGCAGGAAACCTCCGGGCCTCGATTGCAATCAGCCCCAGCATTTT. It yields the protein CASRKPPGLDCNQPQHF.

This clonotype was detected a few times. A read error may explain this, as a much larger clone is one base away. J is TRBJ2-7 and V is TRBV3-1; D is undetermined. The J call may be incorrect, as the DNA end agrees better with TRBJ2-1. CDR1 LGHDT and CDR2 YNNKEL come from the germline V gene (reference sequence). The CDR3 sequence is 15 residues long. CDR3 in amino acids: CASSQDAGPAYEQFF. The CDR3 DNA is TGTGCCAGCAGCCAAGATGCCGGGCCTGCCTACGAGCAGTTCTTC.

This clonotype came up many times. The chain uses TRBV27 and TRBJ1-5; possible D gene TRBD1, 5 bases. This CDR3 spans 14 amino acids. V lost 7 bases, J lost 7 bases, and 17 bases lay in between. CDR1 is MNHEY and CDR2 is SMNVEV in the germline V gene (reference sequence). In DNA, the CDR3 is TGTGCCAGCAAACCTTATGGGAGGGACCAGCCCCAGCATTTT. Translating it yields CASKPYGRDQPQHF.

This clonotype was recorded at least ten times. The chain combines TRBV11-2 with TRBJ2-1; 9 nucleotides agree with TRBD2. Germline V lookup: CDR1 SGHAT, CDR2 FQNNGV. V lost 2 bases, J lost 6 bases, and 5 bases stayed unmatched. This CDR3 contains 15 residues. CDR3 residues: CASSLIAGVRNEQFF. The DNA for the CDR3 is TGTGCCAGCAGCTTAATAGCGGGAGTGCGCAATGAGCAGTTCTTC. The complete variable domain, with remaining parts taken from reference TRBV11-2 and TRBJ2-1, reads EAGVAQSPRYKIIEKRQSVAFWCNPISGHATLYWYQQILGQGPKLLIQFQNNGVVDDSQLPKDRFSAERLKGVDSTLKIQPAKLEDSAVYLCASSLIAGVRNEQFFGPGTRLTVL.

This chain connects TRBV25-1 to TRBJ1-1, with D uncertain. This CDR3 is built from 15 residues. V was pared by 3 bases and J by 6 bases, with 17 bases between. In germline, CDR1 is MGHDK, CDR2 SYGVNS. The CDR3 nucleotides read TGTGCCAGCAGTGACAGTACCCACTTTATCGCTGAAGCTTTCTTT. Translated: CASSDSTHFIAEAFF.

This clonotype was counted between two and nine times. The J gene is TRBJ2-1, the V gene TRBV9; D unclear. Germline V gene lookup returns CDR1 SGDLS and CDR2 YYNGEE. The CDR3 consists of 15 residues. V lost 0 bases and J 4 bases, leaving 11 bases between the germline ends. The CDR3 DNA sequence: TGTGCCAGCAGCGTAGAGATCGGAGCTTACAATGAGCAGTTCTTC. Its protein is CASSVEIGAYNEQFF.

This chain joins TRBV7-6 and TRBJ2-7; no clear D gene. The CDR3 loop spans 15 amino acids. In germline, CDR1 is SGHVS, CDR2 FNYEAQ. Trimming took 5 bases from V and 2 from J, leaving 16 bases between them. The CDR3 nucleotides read TGTGCCAGCAGCCCAACCTTGACGAACCCCTACGAGCAGTACTTC. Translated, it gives CASSPTLTNPYEQYF.

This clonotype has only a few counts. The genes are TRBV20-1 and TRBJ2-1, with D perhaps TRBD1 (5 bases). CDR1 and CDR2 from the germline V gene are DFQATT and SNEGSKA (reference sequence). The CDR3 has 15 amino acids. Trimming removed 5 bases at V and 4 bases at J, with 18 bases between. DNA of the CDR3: TGCAGTGCTTACAGGAACCGTCGGGCATACAATGAGCAGTTCTTC. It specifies CSAYRNRRAYNEQFF.

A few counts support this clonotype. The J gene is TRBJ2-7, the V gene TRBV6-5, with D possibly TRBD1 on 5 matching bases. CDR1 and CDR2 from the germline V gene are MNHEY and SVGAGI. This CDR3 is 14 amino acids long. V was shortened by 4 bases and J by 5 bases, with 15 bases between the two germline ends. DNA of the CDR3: TGTGCCAGCAGTTCCTACTCAGGGTTCAACGAGCAGTACTTC. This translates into CASSSYSGFNEQYF.

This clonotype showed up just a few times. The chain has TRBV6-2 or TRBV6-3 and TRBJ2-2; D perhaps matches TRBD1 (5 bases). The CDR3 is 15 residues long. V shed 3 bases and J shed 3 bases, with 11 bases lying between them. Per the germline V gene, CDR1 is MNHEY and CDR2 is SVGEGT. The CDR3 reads CASSYVQVHTGELFF. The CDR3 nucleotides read TGTGCCAGCAGTTATGTACAGGTCCACACCGGGGAGCTGTTTTTT.

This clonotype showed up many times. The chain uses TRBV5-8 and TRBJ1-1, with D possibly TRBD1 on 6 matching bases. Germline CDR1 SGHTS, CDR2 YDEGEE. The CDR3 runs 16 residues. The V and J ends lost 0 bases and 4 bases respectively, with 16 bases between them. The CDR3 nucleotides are TGTGCCAGCAGCTTGGACCCCCCGGGGGCGAGCACTGAAGCTTTCTTT. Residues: CASSLDPPGASTEAFF.

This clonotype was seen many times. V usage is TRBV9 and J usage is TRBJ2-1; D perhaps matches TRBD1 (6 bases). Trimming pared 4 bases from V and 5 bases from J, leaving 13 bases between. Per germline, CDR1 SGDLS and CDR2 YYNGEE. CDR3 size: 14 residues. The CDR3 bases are TGTGCCAGCAGCTCCCGGGACATTCACAATGAGCAGTTCTTC. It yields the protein CASSSRDIHNEQFF.

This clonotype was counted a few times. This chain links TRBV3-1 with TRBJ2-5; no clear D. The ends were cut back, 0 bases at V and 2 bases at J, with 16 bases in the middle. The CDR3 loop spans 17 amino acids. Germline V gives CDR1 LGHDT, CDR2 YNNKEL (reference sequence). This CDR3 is CASSQDLAPGVQETQYF. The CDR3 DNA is TGTGCCAGCAGCCAAGATTTAGCCCCTGGGGTTCAAGAGACCCAGTACTTC.

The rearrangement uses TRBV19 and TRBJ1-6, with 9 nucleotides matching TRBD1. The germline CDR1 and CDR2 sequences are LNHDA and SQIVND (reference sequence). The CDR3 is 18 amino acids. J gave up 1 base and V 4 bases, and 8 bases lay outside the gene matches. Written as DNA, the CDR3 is TGTGCCAGTAGTACGGACAGGGGACAAGGTTCCTATAATTCACCCCTCCACTTT. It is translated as CASSTDRGQGSYNSPLHF.

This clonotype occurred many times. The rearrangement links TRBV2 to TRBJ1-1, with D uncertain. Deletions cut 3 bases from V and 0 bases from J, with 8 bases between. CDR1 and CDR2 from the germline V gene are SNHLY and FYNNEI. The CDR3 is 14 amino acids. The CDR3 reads CASSEGLMNTEAFF. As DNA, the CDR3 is TGTGCCAGCAGTGAGGGCCTAATGAACACTGAAGCTTTCTTT.

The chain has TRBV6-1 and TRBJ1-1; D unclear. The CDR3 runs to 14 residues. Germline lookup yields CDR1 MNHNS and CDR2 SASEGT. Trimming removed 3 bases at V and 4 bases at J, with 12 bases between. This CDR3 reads CASSDLGMGTEAFF. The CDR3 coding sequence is TGTGCCAGCAGTGATTTGGGGATGGGCACTGAAGCTTTCTTT.